A selection of T cell receptor beta chains follows, all from one sample in a study of T cells in Graves' hyperthyroidism and ophthalmopathy. TCRdb itself ran the multiplex PCR reads through MiXCR, one entry per CDR3 protein. Of a few hundred thousand distinct CDR3 sequences in the sample, roughly a sixth were seen once. Input material: blood. Every receptor here comes from a woman younger than 35 with Graves' ophthalmopathy. Both conserved end residues are part of each CDR3. Clone size, where shown, is once, few, many, or a class for clones that have expanded.

j_gene: TRBJ2-7
v_gene: TRBV4-3
abundance: -
CDR3aa: CASSQEPVFPIYEQYF

j_gene: TRBJ2-1
v_gene: TRBV11-2
abundance: many
CDR3aa: CASSLYSGGALNEQFF

j_gene: TRBJ2-5
v_gene: TRBV29-1
abundance: -
CDR3aa: CSVRRGVESQETQYF

j_gene: TRBJ1-1
v_gene: TRBV3-1
abundance: many
CDR3aa: CASRRPRGFTEAFF

j_gene: TRBJ1-5
v_gene: TRBV7-9
abundance: -
CDR3aa: CASSLFLSGNQPQHF

j_gene: TRBJ1-1
v_gene: TRBV6-5
abundance: many
CDR3aa: CASSYDGAPTEAFF

j_gene: TRBJ2-3
v_gene: TRBV27
abundance: -
CDR3aa: CASSSEGGVTDTQYF

j_gene: TRBJ2-3
v_gene: TRBV20-1
abundance: many
CDR3aa: CSARETGGRRGTDTQYF

j_gene: TRBJ2-1
v_gene: TRBV19
abundance: -
CDR3aa: CASRPGGSSYNEQFF

j_gene: TRBJ1-1
v_gene: TRBV5-1
abundance: many
CDR3aa: CASSRLDRVGTEAFF

j_gene: TRBJ1-2
v_gene: TRBV28
abundance: many
CDR3aa: CASSPDRSYGYTF

j_gene: TRBJ2-7
v_gene: TRBV28
abundance: many
CDR3aa: CASTPGGGPYEQYF

j_gene: TRBJ2-7
v_gene: TRBV7-2
abundance: few
CDR3aa: CASSSPKRSYEQYF

j_gene: TRBJ1-1
v_gene: TRBV6-1
abundance: many
CDR3aa: CASSEALLGTVNTEAFF

j_gene: TRBJ2-1
v_gene: TRBV7-9
abundance: many
CDR3aa: CASSLENRPNEQFF

j_gene: TRBJ1-1
v_gene: TRBV5-4
abundance: -
CDR3aa: CASSLRGNRNTEAFF

j_gene: TRBJ1-1
v_gene: TRBV7-2
abundance: -
CDR3aa: CASRLTGGLNTEAFF

j_gene: TRBJ2-5
v_gene: TRBV11-3
abundance: many
CDR3aa: CASSLGSPGGETQYF

j_gene: TRBJ2-7
v_gene: TRBV9
abundance: many
CDR3aa: CASSFGTSGTYEQYF

j_gene: TRBJ1-3
v_gene: TRBV3-1
abundance: few
CDR3aa: CASSQGARSGNTIYF

j_gene: TRBJ2-7
v_gene: TRBV28
abundance: many
CDR3aa: CASSSQGNEQYF

j_gene: TRBJ2-1
v_gene: TRBV14
abundance: few
CDR3aa: CASSQAARGEQFF

j_gene: TRBJ2-1
v_gene: TRBV30
abundance: many
CDR3aa: CAWSVANEQFF